These 2 T cell receptor beta chains originate from one sample sequenced in a study of CXCR3-negative and CXCR3-positive naive CD8 T cells. Their antigens are not known. Notes on the study in general: TRB CDR3s of CXCR3-positive naive cells were more hydrophobic than those of CXCR3-negative naive cells.

All TRB cDNA libraries came from 5' RACE performed with UMI labels. Following a re-call of the 5' RACE reads, TCRdb has one entry per CDR3 protein and lacks DNA. The listing records tens of thousands of distinct CDR3 sequences. The sequenced sample consisted of naive CXCR3+ CD8+ T cells from blood. Subset of the sample: CD45RO-CCR7+CD27+CD95- naive CD8+ T cells expressing CXCR3 (TNR3+). The receptors originated from a human donor in good health. Some clones in this sample may be carry-over from other donors' samples.

The chain is built from TRBV7-9 and TRBJ2-7. The germline V gene has CDR1 SEHNR and CDR2 FQNEAQ (reference sequence). The CDR3 is 13 amino acids. The CDR3: CASSTDRSYEQYF.

The J gene is TRBJ2-7, the V gene TRBV4-3; TCRdb calls TRBD1, which cannot be checked without DNA. The CDR3 covers 16 residues. Per the germline V gene, CDR1 is LGHNA and CDR2 is YSLEER. CDR3 region: CASSQDWGQGSYEQYF.